This T cell receptor (beta chain) was identified in a study of shared clonotypes between healthy human individuals. Across the whole study: For every donor, three CD4 naive, three CD4 memory, two CD8 naive and one CD8 memory plates were used.

Around 30,000 T cell genomes, or approximately 0.2 ug DNA, went into the sorted-subset replicate PCRs. Profiling relied on immunoSEQ multiplex PCR, and the TCRdb table lists in-frame clones only, not all of them. The sample consists of some 800,000 clones, 80% to 95% of them appearing once. This clone was seen more than once but under ten times. Germline assignment: CDR1 MDHEN and CDR2 SYDVKM. The CDR3 sequence is 13 residues long. Losses at the gene ends were 6 bases for V and 5 bases for J; bases not matched to a gene: 7. Naive CD8 populations comprised CD45RO-negative cells positively selected for CCR7, excluding terminally differentiated effector memory CD45RA+ cells.

Sequencing was carried out using naive CD8+ T cells sorted from blood. The chain uses TRBV28 and TRBJ2-7; the match to TRBD1 covers 7 bases. The sequence was collected from a man aged 30 to 45 in good health. CDR3 region: CASRPSDRDEQYF. CDR3 nucleotides: TGTGCCAGCAGACCCTCCGACAGGGACGAGCAGTACTTC.